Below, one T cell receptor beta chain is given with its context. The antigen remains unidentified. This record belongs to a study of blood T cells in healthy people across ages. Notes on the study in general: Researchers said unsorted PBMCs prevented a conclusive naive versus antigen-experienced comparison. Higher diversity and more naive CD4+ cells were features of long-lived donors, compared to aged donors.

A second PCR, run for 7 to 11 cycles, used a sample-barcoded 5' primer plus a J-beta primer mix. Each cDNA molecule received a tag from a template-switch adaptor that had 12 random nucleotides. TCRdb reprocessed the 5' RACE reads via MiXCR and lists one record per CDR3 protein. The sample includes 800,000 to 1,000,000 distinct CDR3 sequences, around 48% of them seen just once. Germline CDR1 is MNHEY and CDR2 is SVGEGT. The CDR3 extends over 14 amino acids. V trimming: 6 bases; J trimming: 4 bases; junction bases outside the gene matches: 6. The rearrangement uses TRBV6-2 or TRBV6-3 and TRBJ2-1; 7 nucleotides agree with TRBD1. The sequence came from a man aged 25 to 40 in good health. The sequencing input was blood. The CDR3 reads CASSTGTEYNEQFF. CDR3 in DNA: TGTGCCAGCAGCACCGGGACAGAGTACAATGAGCAGTTCTTC.